These 5 T cell receptor beta chains were sequenced from one sample in a study of shared clonotypes between healthy human individuals. Libraries were prepared by immunoSEQ multiplex PCR; TCRdb keeps only in-frame clonotypes and omits some of them. The sample shows about 2.4 million clones, just over 90% of them seen only once. Material for sequencing was naive CD4+ T cells sorted from blood. Subset reported: CD45RA+ positively selected. These receptors were collected from a man aged 18 to 30 in good health.

This clone was seen only once. This chain connects TRBV5-8 to TRBJ1-1; D possibly corresponds to TRBD1 (6 bases). The CDR3 runs 15 residues. In germline, CDR1 is SGHTS, CDR2 YDEGEE. Trimming took off 3 bases at V and 3 bases at J, with 15 bases between the two ends. The CDR3 sequence: CASSSLQGSYTEAFF. For the CDR3, the DNA is TGTGCCAGCAGCTCGTTACAGGGCAGCTACACTGAAGCTTTCTTT.

This rearrangement joins TRBV30 to TRBJ1-3; TRBD1 is a possible D gene (5 bases). The CDR3 extends over 14 amino acids. Per the germline V gene, CDR1 is GTSNPN and CDR2 is SVGIG (reference sequence). Trimming shortened V by 4 bases and J by 0 bases, and 10 bases separated the two germline ends. The CDR3 here is CAWTRARSGNTIYF. CDR3 sequence (DNA): TGTGCCTGGACCAGGGCCCGCTCTGGAAACACCATATATTTT.

The chain joins TRBV6-5 to TRBJ2-7; the D gene could be TRBD1 or TRBD2 (7 bases each). The CDR3 has 16 residues. The V end was cut by 2 bases, the J end by 2 bases, with 16 bases between. Germline V gene data show CDR1 as MNHEY and CDR2 as SVGAGI. CDR3 coding DNA: TGTGCCAGCAGTTACCCTCAGGGGAGGGGGCCCTACGAGCAGTACTTC. This translates into CASSYPQGRGPYEQYF.

The chain joins TRBV4-3 to TRBJ1-2; D is possibly TRBD1 (6 bases). The CDR3 has 15 amino acids. The ends were cut back, 2 bases at V and 4 bases at J, with 14 bases in the middle. From germline, CDR1 is LGHNA and CDR2 YSLEER. This CDR3 reads CASSQQDSGAYGYTF. The CDR3 DNA reads TGCGCCAGCAGCCAACAGGATTCGGGGGCCTATGGCTACACCTTC.

The chain has TRBV9 and TRBJ2-1, with a weak D call TRBD1 (5 bases). CDR3 length equals 13 residues. V was trimmed by 0 bases and J by 10 bases, leaving 11 bases between them. Germline CDR1 and CDR2: SGDLS and YYNGEE. DNA of the CDR3: TGTGCCAGCAGCGTAGGCCCAGGGCCCGAGCAGTTCTTC. Protein sequence: CASSVGPGPEQFF.